This is a list of T cell receptor beta chains from one sample in a study of immune characteristics of hereditary and idiopathic chronic pancreatitis. This table comes from immunoSEQ multiplex PCR, and its TCRdb copy is limited to in-frame clones, with some not included. Among 6,000 or so clones listed, 73% were seen once. Sequencing used pancreas tissue with hereditary chronic pancreatitis. These receptors all stem from a human donor with chronic pancreatitis. The CDR3 runs from the conserved cysteine through the conserved F or W. The D gene is left open where the match is weak. Rows may omit the clone size; those that give it use once, few, many or a size class.

size,V,D,J,CDR3,DNA
-,TRBV2,-,TRBJ1-6,CASSVAPYQNSPLHF,TGTGCCAGCAGTGTCGCCCCGTACCAAAATTCACCCCTCCACTTT
few,TRBV9,-,TRBJ2-1,CASSVEVWGNEQFF,TGTGCCAGCAGCGTTGAGGTCTGGGGTAATGAGCAGTTCTTC
-,TRBV6-1,-,TRBJ1-6,CASSEEGVDYSPLHF,TGTGCCAGCAGTGAAGAAGGGGTCGATTATTCACCCCTCCACTTT
-,TRBV20-1,TRBD1,TRBJ2-7,CSARGTGDLTYEQYF,TGCAGTGCTCGTGGGACAGGGGACCTTACCTACGAGCAGTACTTC
-,TRBV7-2,-,TRBJ1-2,CASSFRQGIGYTF,TGTGCCAGCAGCTTTCGGCAGGGTATTGGCTACACCTTC
-,TRBV23-1,-,TRBJ1-4,CASSQSEGTNEKLFF,TGCGCCAGCAGTCAATCGGAGGGGACTAATGAAAAACTGTTTTTT
-,TRBV12-5,TRBD1,TRBJ1-2,CASGLGLTGVGGYTF,TGTGCTAGTGGTTTGGGGTTGACAGGGGTAGGAGGCTACACCTTC
-,TRBV21-1,-,TRBJ2-1,CASSKERAPSSRTAEQFF,TGTGCCAGCAGCAAAGAAAGGGCTCCCAGCTCTCGGACTGCAGAGCAGTTCTTC
-,TRBV13,-,TRBJ1-5,CASSLGRRGNQPQHF,TGTGCCAGCAGCTTAGGCCGAAGGGGCAATCAGCCCCAGCATTTT
once,TRBV6-2/TRBV6-3,TRBD1,TRBJ2-7,CASSYGLGGAIEQYF,TGTGCCAGCAGTTACGGTCTAGGGGGCGCGATCGAGCAGTACTTC
-,TRBV20-1,TRBD1,TRBJ1-2,CSASLGQGHGYTF,TGCAGTGCTAGTCTGGGACAGGGGCATGGCTACACCTTC
once,TRBV6-5,-,TRBJ1-1,CASMGGGTNTEAFF,TGTGCCAGCATGGGCGGAGGGACTAACACTGAAGCTTTCTTT
-,TRBV6-1,TRBD2,TRBJ2-3,CASSESSGGADTQYF,TGTGCCAGCAGTGAATCTAGCGGGGGGGCAGATACGCAGTATTTT
-,TRBV6-2/TRBV6-3,TRBD2,TRBJ2-3,CASSYGIWGGSTDTQYF,TGTGCCAGCAGTTACGGCATCTGGGGGGGAAGCACAGATACGCAGTATTTT
-,TRBV30,-,TRBJ2-7,CAWSQGFYEQYF,TGTGCCTGGAGCCAGGGGTTCTACGAGCAGTACTTC
-,TRBV2,TRBD1,TRBJ1-5,CASSEGTGHQPQHF,TGTGCCAGCAGTGAAGGGACAGGGCATCAGCCCCAGCATTTT
-,TRBV21-1,-,TRBJ2-5,CASSKEGGQANQETQYF,TGTGCCAGCAGCAAAGAGGGAGGACAGGCTAATCAAGAGACCCAGTACTTC
large,TRBV6-4,-,TRBJ1-1,CASSDRGNTEAFF,TGTGCCAGCAGTGACAGAGGGAACACTGAAGCTTTCTTT
-,TRBV28,-,TRBJ1-2,CASSIARRGYTF,TGTGCCAGCAGTATAGCCAGGCGTGGCTACACCTTC
once,TRBV7-2,TRBD1,TRBJ1-1,CASSLAGTGWNTEAFF,TGTGCCAGCAGCTTAGCGGGGACAGGGTGGAACACTGAAGCTTTCTTT
-,TRBV6-6,-,TRBJ1-2,CASNLGFSSVGYTF,TGTGCCTCCAACCTCGGTTTTTCCTCCGTCGGCTACACCTTC
-,TRBV10-3,TRBD2,TRBJ2-5,CAISETLAGSQETQYF,TGTGCCATCAGTGAAACCCTAGCGGGGAGTCAAGAGACCCAGTACTTC
-,TRBV6-1,-,TRBJ1-5,CASSGAGAGQPQHF,TGTGCCAGCAGTGGAGCGGGGGCGGGTCAGCCCCAGCATTTT
-,TRBV6-5,-,TRBJ2-4,CASKDGNIQYF,TGTGCCAGCAAGGACGGAAACATTCAGTACTTC
few,TRBV5-6,TRBD1,TRBJ1-2,CASNNRGVRGYTF,TGTGCCAGCAACAACAGGGGAGTACGTGGCTACACCTTC
-,TRBV6-5,TRBD1,TRBJ1-2,CASSPQGAGYGYTF,TGTGCCAGCAGCCCACAGGGGGCAGGCTATGGCTACACCTTC
-,TRBV5-4,-,TRBJ1-2,CASSEDDYGYTF,TGTGCCAGCAGCGAGGATGACTATGGCTACACCTTC
-,TRBV30,TRBD1,TRBJ1-1,CAWRTGMNTEAFF,TGTGCCTGGCGGACAGGGATGAACACTGAAGCTTTCTTT
-,TRBV7-2,-,TRBJ1-5,CASSLVYSNQPQHF,TGTGCCAGCAGCTTAGTCTATAGCAATCAGCCCCAGCATTTT